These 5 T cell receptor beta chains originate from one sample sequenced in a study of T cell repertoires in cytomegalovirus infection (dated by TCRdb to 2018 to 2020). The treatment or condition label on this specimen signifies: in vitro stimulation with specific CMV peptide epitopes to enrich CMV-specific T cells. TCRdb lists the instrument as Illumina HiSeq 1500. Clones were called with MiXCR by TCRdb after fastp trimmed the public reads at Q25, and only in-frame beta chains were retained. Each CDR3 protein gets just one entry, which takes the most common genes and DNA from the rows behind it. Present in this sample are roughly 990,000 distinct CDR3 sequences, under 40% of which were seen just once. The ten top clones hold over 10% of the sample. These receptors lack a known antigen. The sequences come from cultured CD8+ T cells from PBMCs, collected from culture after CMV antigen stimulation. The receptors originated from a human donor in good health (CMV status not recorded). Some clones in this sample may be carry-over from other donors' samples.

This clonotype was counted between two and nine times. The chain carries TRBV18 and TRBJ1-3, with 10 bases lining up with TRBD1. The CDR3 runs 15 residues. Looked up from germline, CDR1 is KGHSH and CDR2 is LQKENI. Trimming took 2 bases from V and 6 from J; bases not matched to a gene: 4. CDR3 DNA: TGTGCCAGCTCACCAGGGACAGGGGTTGAAAACACCATATATTTT. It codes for CASSPGTGVENTIYF.

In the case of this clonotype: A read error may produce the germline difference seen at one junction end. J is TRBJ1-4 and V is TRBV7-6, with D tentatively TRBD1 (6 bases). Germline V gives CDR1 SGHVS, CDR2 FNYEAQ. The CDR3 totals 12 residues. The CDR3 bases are TGTGCCAGCAGCTTTGGGGGCGAAAAACTGTCTTTT. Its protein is CASSFGGEKLSF.

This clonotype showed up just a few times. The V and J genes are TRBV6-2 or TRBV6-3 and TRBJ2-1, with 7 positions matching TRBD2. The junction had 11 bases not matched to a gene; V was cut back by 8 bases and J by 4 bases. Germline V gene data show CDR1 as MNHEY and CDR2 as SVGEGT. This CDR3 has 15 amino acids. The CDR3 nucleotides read TGTGCCAGCTTACAACCGGGGGGTCGATACAATGAGCAGTTCTTC. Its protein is CASLQPGGRYNEQFF.

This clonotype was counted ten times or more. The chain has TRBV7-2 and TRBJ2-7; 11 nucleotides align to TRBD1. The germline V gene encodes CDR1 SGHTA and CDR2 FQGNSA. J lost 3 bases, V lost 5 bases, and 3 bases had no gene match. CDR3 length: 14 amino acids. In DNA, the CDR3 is TGTGCCAGCAGCCCTGGGACAGGGGGCTACGAGCAGTACTTC. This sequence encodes CASSPGTGGYEQYF.

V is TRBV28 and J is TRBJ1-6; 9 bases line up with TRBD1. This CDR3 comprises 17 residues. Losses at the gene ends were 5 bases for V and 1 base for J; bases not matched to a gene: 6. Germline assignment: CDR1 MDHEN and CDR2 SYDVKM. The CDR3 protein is CASSLGTGQSYNSPLHF. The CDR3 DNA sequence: TGTGCCAGCAGTCTAGGGACAGGGCAGTCCTATAATTCACCCCTCCACTTT. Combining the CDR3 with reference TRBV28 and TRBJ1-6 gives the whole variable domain DVKVTQSSRYLVKRTGEKVFLECVQDMDHENMFWYRQDPGLGLRLIYFSYDVKMKEKGDIPEGYSVSREKKERFSLILESASTNQTSMYLCASSLGTGQSYNSPLHFGNGTRLTVT.